The text below deals with one T cell receptor beta chain. Its antigen is unknown. This entry comes from a study of radiotherapy plus CTLA-4 blockade in lung cancer. As for the study in general: Disease control was present in under 35% of patients, and objective responses in approximately 20%.

Each patient with chemo-refractory metastatic non-small-cell lung cancer was treated with focal radiation plus CTLA-4 blockade using ipilimumab. Study conclusions and caveats: Expansion of tumor-derived TCR clones was observed in blood after radiotherapy plus ipilimumab.

The assay was immunoSEQ multiplex PCR, and TCRdb's table has in-frame clones only and misses some. The data hold approximately 75,000 clones, with about 80% observed a single time. The V end was cut by 6 bases, the J end by 5 bases, with 13 bases between. CDR3 size: 13 residues. Germline loops: CDR1 SGHRS, CDR2 YFSETQ. The origin of this receptor is a human donor with non-small cell lung cancer who had a complete response to radiotherapy plus ipilimumab. The sequencing here drew on peripheral blood, taken from a patient treated with radiotherapy plus ipilimumab. The V call is TRBV5-1, the J call TRBJ2-3; D assignment may be TRBD1 or TRBD2 (6 bases each). CDR3 nucleotide sequence: TGCGCCAGCACTTCGGGGGCTATAGATACGCAGTATTTT. It yields the protein CASTSGAIDTQYF.